Below are 11 T cell receptor beta chains sequenced from a single sample in a study of control samples from healthy donors and cancer patients. Here immunoSEQ multiplex PCR was the method, and the copy in TCRdb shows in-frame clones only, minus some. The sample lists 98,000 or so clones, approximately 82% occurring once. Sequenced material: blood. These receptors all stem from a man aged 18-30 years in good health.

CDR3 nucleotide sequence: TGTGCCAGCAGCTTACGAACTAGCGGGTCCTCCTACAATGAGCAGTTCTTC. It yields the protein CASSLRTSGSSYNEQFF. This rearrangement joins TRBV7-2 to TRBJ2-1, with 9 bases aligning to TRBD2. V lost 2 bases to trimming and J lost 0 bases; unmatched junction nucleotides: 5. Germline CDR1 and CDR2: SGHTA and FQGNSA. The CDR3 has 17 residues.

This clone was found once. CDR3 sequence reads: CASSKFRGGGYTF. In DNA form, the CDR3 reads TGTGCCAGCAGCAAATTCAGGGGTGGTGGCTACACCTTC. The chain uses TRBV21-1 and TRBJ1-2; the D segment call TRBD1 is taken from the table without a DNA check. TRBV21-1 is annotated as a pseudogene. The CDR3 has 13 residues.

This chain joins TRBV5-1 and TRBJ2-5, with unresolved D. The CDR3 length is 14 residues. V dropped 4 bases and J dropped 2 bases, with 12 bases sitting between them. CDR1 is SGHRS, CDR2 YFSETQ, per germline. CDR3 DNA sequence: TGCGCCAGCAGCGACGGACGGGTACAAGAGACCCAGTACTTC. The encoded protein is CASSDGRVQETQYF. Full variable domain (rest looked up from reference TRBV5-1 and TRBJ2-5): KAGVTQTPRYLIKTRGQQVTLSCSPISGHRSVSWYQQTPGQGLQFLFEYFSETQRNKGNFPGRFSGRQFSNSRSEMNVSTLELGDSALYLCASSDGRVQETQYFGPGTRLLVL.

This clone was observed a handful of times. V usage is TRBV5-4 and J usage is TRBJ2-7; perhaps TRBD2 as D (5 bases). V was clipped by 2 bases and J by 0 bases, with 9 bases between them. The germline gives CDR1 SGHNT, CDR2 YYREEE (reference sequence). This CDR3 has 14 residues. The CDR3 spells CASSFDGISYEQYF. The DNA of the CDR3 is TGTGCCAGCAGCTTCGACGGGATCTCCTACGAGCAGTACTTC.

V is TRBV5-1 and J is TRBJ2-3; possibly TRBD2 for D (5 bases). Germline V lookup: CDR1 SGHRS, CDR2 YFSETQ. The CDR3 loop spans 15 amino acids. V lost 5 bases to trimming and J lost 4 bases, with 17 bases between them. CDR3 sequence (DNA): TGCGCCAGCAGTTCTTCTCCGGGGTCACCAGATACGCAGTATTTT. Protein: CASSSSPGSPDTQYF.

This chain uses TRBV10-2 with TRBJ2-3; D tentatively fits TRBD1 or TRBD2 (6 bases each). The CDR3 has 16 amino acids. V was shortened by 3 bases and J by 3 bases, with 16 bases between the two germline ends. Germline values: CDR1 WSHSY, CDR2 SAAADI. CDR3 loop: CASSDGRRGSTDTQYF. In DNA form, the CDR3 reads TGCGCCAGCAGTGATGGAAGGAGGGGGTCAACAGATACGCAGTATTTT.

Regarding this clone: Compared with germline, one end of the junction differs, possibly owing to a read error. CDR3 sequence: CSARAPGEQFF. In nucleotides, the CDR3 is TGCAGTGCCAGAGCGCCTGGTGAGCAGTTCTTC. The chain has TRBV20-1 and TRBJ2-1; no clear D gene. This CDR3 has 11 residues. CDR1 and CDR2 (germline): DFQATT, SNEGSKA (reference sequence).

The chain joins TRBV6-6 to TRBJ2-7; D unresolved. This CDR3 is 13 amino acids long. The V end lost 2 bases, the J end lost 2 bases, and 7 bases lay between the germline ends. Germline CDR1 MNHNY, CDR2 SVGAGI (reference sequence). This CDR3 is CASSYGRTYEQYF. For the CDR3, the DNA is TGTGCCAGCAGTTACGGGCGGACCTACGAGCAGTACTTC.

The chain has TRBV25-1 and TRBJ2-1; tentatively, D is TRBD2 (6 bases). Germline V gene sequence: CDR1 MGHDK, CDR2 SYGVNS. Trimming removed 5 bases from V and 4 bases from J, with 12 bases in between. The CDR3 contains 14 residues. CDR3 nucleotides: TGTGCCAGCAGTCCTGGGACTTCTTACAATGAGCAGTTCTTC. This sequence encodes CASSPGTSYNEQFF.

The V and J genes are TRBV7-6 and TRBJ2-5; 8 bases match TRBD2. Germline CDR1 and CDR2: SGHVS and FNYEAQ. After removal of 5 bases from V and 5 bases from J, the junction contained 7 bases not matched to a gene. This CDR3 has 14 residues. The DNA of the CDR3 is TGTGCCAGCAGCCACTCGGCTAGCGGGGAGACCCAGTACTTC. It specifies CASSHSASGETQYF.

The V gene is TRBV20-1, the J gene TRBJ2-1, with D uncertain. CDR1 and CDR2 from the germline V gene are DFQATT and SNEGSKA (reference sequence). There are 11 residues in the CDR3. Trimming removed 6 bases from V and 2 bases from J, with 5 bases in between. CDR3 nucleotides: TGCAGTGCCGCAGCCTACAATGAGCAGTTCTTC. This codes for CSAAAYNEQFF.